One TCR beta chain is described in this entry. The antigen remains undetermined. Profiled with immunoSEQ multiplex PCR; TCRdb holds only in-frame clones, not every one. The top ten hold about 1.5% of the sample, which has about 150,000 clones, 91% seen once. The entry originates in a study of T cell responses to AZD1222 COVID-19 vaccine. Study-level information: Pooling covered second doses at about 4 or about 12 weeks.

Trimming removed 0 bases at V and 5 bases at J, with 15 bases between. CDR3 length: 15 residues. CDR1 SGHNT and CDR2 YYREEE come from the germline V gene (reference sequence). Notes on the study in general: At baseline, seropositivity was found in only a handful of AZD1222 recipients. Elevations in Spike-specific TCR breadth and depth followed administration of two AZD1222 doses. Donors were mostly white British, more females; clonal diversity possibly underestimated.

The TCR was taken from an adult in good health. Sequenced material: peripheral blood, taken on day 0 of AZD1222 vaccination. V usage is TRBV5-4 and J usage is TRBJ2-7; a weak D match, TRBD1 (6 bases). Here the CDR3 DNA reads TGTGCCAGCAGCTTGGCCGGGGACACCCTCCACGAGCAGTACTTC. Its protein product is CASSLAGDTLHEQYF.